This TCR beta chain emerged from a study of Ad26.COV2.S vaccination and SARS-CoV-2 variants. Points from the study as a whole: Comparable non-spike TCR breadth was observed in vaccine and placebo recipients. Total T cell responses may have been underestimated by the TCR breadth and depth analyses. Vaccinees showed greater spike-specific TCR breadth than placebo recipients. Reportedly, spike-specific CD8+ and CD4+ T cell responses achieved substantial breadth once vaccination had taken place.

Germline V gene sequence: CDR1 SGHDT, CDR2 YYEEEE. V was clipped by 3 bases and J by 7 bases; unmatched bases: 4. CDR3 size: 15 residues. Only in-frame clones appear in the TCRdb table, and some are missing; sequencing was by immunoSEQ multiplex PCR. The sample contains 180,000 or so clones, roughly nine tenths of which appear only once. In the case of this clone: The antigen remains undetermined.

This clonotype originated in a human donor who had recovered from COVID-19. The chain combines TRBV5-6 with TRBJ2-2, with TRBD2 matching 12 bases. The sequences come from peripheral blood, collected after recovery from COVID-19. CDR3 residues: CASSSSGGAGGELFF. DNA for the CDR3: TGTGCCAGCAGCTCTAGCGGGGGGGCCGGCGGGGAGCTGTTTTTT.